The source of this T cell receptor (beta chain) is a study of immune heterogeneity within non-small cell lung tumors. Study at large: The tumor set comprised a handful of squamous cell carcinomas and more than eight non-squamous carcinomas (plus 1 not otherwise specified).

For the TCR beta CDR3, multiplex PCR with 32 V and 13 J primers performed the amplification. TCRdb called the multiplex PCR reads again in MiXCR, with one record for every CDR3 protein. The repertoire holds roughly 14,000 distinct CDR3 sequences, with 25% to 35% as singletons. Points from the study as a whole: Recurrence of identical dominant CDR3 beta clonotypes was observed across intrapatient tumor sites, concomitant with site-unique high-frequency clones. High-frequency T-cell receptor beta clonotypes were largely distinct between individual patients.

Template came from bulk tumor genomic DNA, at around 600 ng per sample. Several spatially distant biopsies were obtained per primary tumor intraoperatively. Patients underwent curative surgery for non-small cell lung cancer (untreated and newly diagnosed). This clonotype was detected ten times or more. The antigen is unknown. The CDR3 runs to 15 residues. Germline CDR1 is SGHRS and CDR2 is YFSETQ. V was cut by 0 bases and J by 5 bases, with 15 bases left in between. The V gene is TRBV5-1, the J gene TRBJ2-7; no clear D gene. This receptor was obtained from a middle-aged man with non-small cell lung cancer. The sequencing input was lung tumor tissue. CDR3: CASSLGGGQIHEQYF. The CDR3 nucleotides read TGCGCCAGCAGCTTGGGGGGTGGGCAGATCCACGAGCAGTACTTC.